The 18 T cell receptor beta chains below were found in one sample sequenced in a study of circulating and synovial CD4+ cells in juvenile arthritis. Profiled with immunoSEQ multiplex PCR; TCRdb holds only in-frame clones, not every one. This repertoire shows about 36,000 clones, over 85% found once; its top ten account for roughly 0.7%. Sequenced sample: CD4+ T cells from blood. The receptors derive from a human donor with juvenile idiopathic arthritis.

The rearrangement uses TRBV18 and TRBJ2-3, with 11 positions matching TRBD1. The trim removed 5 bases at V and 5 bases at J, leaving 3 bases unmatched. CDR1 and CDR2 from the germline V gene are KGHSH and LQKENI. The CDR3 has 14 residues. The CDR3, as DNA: TGTGCCAGCTCAGGACAGGGGGCAGGAGATACGCAGTATTTT. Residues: CASSGQGAGDTQYF. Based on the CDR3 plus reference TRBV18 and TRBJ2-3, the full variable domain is NAGVMQNPRHLVRRRGQEARLRCSPMKGHSHVYWYRQLPEEGLKFMVYLQKENIIDESGMPKERFSAEFPKEGPSILRIQQVVRGDSAAYFCASSGQGAGDTQYFGPGTRLTVL.

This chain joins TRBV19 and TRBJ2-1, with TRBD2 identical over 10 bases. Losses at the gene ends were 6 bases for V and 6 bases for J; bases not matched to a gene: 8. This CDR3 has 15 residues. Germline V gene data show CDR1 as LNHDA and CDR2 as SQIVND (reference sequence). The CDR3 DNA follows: TGTGCCAGTAGCATAAGCGGGGGGGACTTCAATGAGCAGTTCTTC. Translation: CASSISGGDFNEQFF.

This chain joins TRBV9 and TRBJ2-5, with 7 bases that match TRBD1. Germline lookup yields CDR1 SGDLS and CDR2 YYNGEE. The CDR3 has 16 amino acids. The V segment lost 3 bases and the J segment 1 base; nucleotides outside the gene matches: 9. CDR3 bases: TGTGCCAGCAGCGCGAACCCGACAGGGATCCAAGAGACCCAGTACTTC. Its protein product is CASSANPTGIQETQYF. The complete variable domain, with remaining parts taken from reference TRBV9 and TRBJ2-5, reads DSGVTQTPKHLITATGQRVTLRCSPRSGDLSVYWYQQSLDQGLQFLIQYYNGEERAKGNILERFSAQQFPDLHSELNLSSLELGDSALYFCASSANPTGIQETQYFGPGTRLLVL.

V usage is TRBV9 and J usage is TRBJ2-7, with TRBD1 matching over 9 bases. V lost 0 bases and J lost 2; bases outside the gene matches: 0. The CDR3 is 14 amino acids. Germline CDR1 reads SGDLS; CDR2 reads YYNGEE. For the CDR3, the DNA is TGTGCCAGCAGCGTAGGGACAGGGGCCTACGAGCAGTACTTC. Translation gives CASSVGTGAYEQYF.

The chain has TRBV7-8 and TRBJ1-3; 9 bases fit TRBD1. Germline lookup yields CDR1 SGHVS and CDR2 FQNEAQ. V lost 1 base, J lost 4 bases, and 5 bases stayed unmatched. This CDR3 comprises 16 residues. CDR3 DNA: TGTGCCAGCAGCTTAGGACCGGGACAGGGAGGAAACACCATATATTTT. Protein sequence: CASSLGPGQGGNTIYF.

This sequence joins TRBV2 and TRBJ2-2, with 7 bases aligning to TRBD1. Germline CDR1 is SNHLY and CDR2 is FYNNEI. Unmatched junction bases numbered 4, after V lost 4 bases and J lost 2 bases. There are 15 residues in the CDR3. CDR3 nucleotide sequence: TGTGCCAGCAGTGGACAGGGCGCAAACACCGGGGAGCTGTTTTTT. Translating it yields CASSGQGANTGELFF.

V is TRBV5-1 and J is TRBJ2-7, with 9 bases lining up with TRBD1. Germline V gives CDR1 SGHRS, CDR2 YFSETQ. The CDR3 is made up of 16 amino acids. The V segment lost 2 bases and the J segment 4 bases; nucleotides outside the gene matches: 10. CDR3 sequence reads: CASSLRGTGLRYEQYF. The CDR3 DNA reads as TGCGCCAGCAGCTTAAGGGGGACAGGGTTACGATACGAGCAGTACTTC.

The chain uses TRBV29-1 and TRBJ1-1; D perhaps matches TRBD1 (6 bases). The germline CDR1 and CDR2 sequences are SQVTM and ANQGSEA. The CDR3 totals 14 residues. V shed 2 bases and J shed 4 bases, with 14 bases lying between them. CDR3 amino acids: CSVENRAGITEAFF. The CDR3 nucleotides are TGCAGCGTTGAAAACAGGGCCGGTATCACTGAAGCTTTCTTT.

The CDR3 sequence is CASSQGNGQGYYEQYF. The CDR3 DNA reads TGCGCCAGCAGCCAAGGGAACGGCCAGGGGTACTACGAGCAGTACTTC. The chain combines TRBV4-1 with TRBJ2-7; D is possibly TRBD1 (6 bases). Deletions cut 1 base from V and 3 bases from J, with 16 bases between. The CDR3 runs to 16 residues. Germline lookup yields CDR1 MGHRA and CDR2 YSYEKL.

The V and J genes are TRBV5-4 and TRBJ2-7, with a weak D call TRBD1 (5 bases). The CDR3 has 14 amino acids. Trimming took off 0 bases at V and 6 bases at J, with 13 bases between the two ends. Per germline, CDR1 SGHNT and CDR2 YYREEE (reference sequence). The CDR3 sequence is CASSLARAGPEQYF. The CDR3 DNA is TGTGCCAGCAGCTTGGCCAGAGCAGGGCCCGAGCAGTACTTC.

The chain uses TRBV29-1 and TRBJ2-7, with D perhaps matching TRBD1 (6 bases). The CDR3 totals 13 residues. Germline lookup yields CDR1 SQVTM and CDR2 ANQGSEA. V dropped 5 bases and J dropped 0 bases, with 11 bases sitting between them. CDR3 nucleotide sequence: TGCAGCGTTCGACCACAGGGCTCCTACGAGCAGTACTTC. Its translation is CSVRPQGSYEQYF.

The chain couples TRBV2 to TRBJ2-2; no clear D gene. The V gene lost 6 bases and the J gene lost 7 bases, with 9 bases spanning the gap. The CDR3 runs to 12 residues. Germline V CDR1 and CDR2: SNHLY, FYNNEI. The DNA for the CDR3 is TGTGCCAGCAGGGTAGATATCGGGGAGCTGTTTTTT. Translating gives CASRVDIGELFF.

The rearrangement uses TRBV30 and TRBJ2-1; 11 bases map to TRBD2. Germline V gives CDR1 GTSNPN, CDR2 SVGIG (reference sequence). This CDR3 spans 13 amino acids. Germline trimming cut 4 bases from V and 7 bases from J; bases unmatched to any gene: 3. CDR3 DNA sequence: TGTGCCTGGACTAGCGGGGGGAAGAATGAGCAGTTCTTC. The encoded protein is CAWTSGGKNEQFF.

CDR3 nucleotide sequence: TGTGCCAGCAGCCCTCAGGGCGGTGGAAACACCATATATTTT. It translates to CASSPQGGGNTIYF. V and J are TRBV7-2 and TRBJ1-3, with a weak D call TRBD1 (5 bases). Trimming removed 5 bases at V and 3 bases at J, with 11 bases between. This CDR3 is 14 amino acids long. Looked up from germline, CDR1 is SGHTA and CDR2 is FQGNSA.

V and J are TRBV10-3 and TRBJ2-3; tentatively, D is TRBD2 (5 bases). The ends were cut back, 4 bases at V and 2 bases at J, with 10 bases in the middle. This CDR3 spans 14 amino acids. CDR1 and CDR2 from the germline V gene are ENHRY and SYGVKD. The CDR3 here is CAISGETITDTQYF. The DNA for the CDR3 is TGTGCCATCAGTGGAGAGACTATCACAGATACGCAGTATTTT.

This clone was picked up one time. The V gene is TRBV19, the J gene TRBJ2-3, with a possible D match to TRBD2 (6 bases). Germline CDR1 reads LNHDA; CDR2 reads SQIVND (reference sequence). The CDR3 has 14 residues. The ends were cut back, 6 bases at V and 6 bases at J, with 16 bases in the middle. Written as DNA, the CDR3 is TGTGCCAGTAGGTTACGTGGAGGGCGGGATACGCAGTATTTT. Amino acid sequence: CASRLRGGRDTQYF. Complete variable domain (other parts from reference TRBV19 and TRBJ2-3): DGGITQSPKYLFRKEGQNVTLSCEQNLNHDAMYWYRQDPGQGLRLIYYSQIVNDFQKGDIAEGYSVSREKKESFPLTVTSAQKNPTAFYLCASRLRGGRDTQYFGPGTRLTVL.

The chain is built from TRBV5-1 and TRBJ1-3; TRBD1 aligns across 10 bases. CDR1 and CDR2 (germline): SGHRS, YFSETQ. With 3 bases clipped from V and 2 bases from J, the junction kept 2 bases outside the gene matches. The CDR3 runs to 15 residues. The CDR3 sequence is CASSWGQGPGNTIYF. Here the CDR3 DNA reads TGCGCCAGCAGCTGGGGACAGGGGCCTGGAAACACCATATATTTT.

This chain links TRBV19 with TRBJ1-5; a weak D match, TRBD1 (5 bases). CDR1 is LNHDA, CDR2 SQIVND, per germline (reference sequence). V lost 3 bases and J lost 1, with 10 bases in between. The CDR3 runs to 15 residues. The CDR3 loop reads CASSILGHSNQPQHF. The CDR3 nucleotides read TGTGCCAGTAGTATTCTAGGACACAGCAATCAGCCCCAGCATTTT.